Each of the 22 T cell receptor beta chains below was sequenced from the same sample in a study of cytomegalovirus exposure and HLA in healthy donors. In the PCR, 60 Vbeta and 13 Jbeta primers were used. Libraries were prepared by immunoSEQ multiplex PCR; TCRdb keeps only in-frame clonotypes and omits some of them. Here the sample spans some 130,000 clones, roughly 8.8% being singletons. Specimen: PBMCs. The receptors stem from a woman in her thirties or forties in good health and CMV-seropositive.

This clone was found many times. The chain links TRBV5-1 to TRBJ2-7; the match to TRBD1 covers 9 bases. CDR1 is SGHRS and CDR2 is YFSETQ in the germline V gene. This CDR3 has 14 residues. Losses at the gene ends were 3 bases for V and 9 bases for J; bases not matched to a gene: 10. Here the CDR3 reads CASSSPGQGGGQYF. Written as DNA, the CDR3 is TGCGCCAGCAGCTCTCCGGGACAGGGAGGGGGGCAGTACTTC.

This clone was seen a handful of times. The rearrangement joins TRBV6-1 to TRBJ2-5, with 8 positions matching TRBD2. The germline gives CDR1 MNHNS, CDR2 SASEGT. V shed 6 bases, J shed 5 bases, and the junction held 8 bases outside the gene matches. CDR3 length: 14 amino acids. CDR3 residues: CASSLGLVKETQYF. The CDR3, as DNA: TGTGCCAGCAGCTTGGGACTAGTCAAGGAGACCCAGTACTTC.

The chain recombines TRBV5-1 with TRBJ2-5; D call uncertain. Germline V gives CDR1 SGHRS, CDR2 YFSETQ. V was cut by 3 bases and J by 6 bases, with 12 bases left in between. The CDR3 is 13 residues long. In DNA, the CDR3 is TGCGCCAGCAGCTCCCCGGTACTGCAGACCCAGTACTTC. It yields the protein CASSSPVLQTQYF. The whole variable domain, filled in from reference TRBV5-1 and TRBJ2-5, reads KAGVTQTPRYLIKTRGQQVTLSCSPISGHRSVSWYQQTPGQGLQFLFEYFSETQRNKGNFPGRFSGRQFSNSRSEMNVSTLELGDSALYLCASSSPVLQTQYFGPGTRLLVL.

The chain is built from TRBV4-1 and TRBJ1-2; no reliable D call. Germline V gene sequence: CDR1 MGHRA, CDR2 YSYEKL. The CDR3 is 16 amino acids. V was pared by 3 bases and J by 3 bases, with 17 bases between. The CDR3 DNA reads TGCGCCAGCAGCCAGGGCGCTACACTTTACGACTATGGCTACACCTTC. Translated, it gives CASSQGATLYDYGYTF.

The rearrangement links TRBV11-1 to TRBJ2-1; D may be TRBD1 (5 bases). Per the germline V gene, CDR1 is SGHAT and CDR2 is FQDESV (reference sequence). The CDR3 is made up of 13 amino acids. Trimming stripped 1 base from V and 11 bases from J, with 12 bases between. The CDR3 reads CASSLGTGGQQFF. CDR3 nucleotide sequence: TGTGCCAGCAGCTTAGGTACAGGTGGTCAGCAGTTCTTC. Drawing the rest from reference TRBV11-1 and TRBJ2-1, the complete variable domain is EAEVAQSPRYKITEKSQAVAFWCDPISGHATLYWYRQILGQGPELLVQFQDESVVDDSQLPKDRFSAERLKGVDSTLKIQPAELGDSAMYLCASSLGTGGQQFFGPGTRLTVL.

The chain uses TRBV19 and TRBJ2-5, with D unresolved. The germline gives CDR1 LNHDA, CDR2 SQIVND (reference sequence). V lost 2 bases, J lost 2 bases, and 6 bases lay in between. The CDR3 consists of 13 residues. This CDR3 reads CASSIQQQETQYF. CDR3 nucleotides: TGTGCCAGTAGTATACAACAACAAGAGACCCAGTACTTC.

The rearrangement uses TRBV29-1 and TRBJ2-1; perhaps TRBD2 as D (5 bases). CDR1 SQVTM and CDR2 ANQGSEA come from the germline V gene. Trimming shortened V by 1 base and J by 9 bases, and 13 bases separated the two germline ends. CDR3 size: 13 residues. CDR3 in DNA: TGCAGCGTTGAAGTTCGGGTTCGGGGTGAGCAGTTCTTC. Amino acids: CSVEVRVRGEQFF.

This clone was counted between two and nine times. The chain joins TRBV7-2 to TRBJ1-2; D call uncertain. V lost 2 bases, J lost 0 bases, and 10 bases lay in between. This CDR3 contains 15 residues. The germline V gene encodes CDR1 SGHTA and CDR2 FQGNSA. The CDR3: CASSLRVFTNYGYTF. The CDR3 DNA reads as TGTGCCAGCAGCTTAAGAGTCTTCACTAACTATGGCTACACCTTC.

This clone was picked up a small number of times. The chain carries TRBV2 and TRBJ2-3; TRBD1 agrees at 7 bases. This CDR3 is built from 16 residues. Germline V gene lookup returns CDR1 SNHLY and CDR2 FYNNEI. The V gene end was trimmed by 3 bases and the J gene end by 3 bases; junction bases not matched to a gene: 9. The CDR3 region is CASSDPTGRGTDTQYF. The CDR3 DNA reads TGTGCCAGCAGTGACCCGACAGGGAGAGGGACAGATACGCAGTATTTT.

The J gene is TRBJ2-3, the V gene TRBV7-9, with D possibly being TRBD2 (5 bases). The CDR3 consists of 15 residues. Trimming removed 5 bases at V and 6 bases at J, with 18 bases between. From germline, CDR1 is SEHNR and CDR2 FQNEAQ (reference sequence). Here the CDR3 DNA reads TGTGCCAGCAGCCCCGGCCGGCGAGGGATCGATACGCAGTATTTT. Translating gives CASSPGRRGIDTQYF. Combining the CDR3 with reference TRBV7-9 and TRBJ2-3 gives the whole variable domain DTGVSQNPRHKITKRGQNVTFRCDPISEHNRLYWYRQTLGQGPEFLTYFQNEAQLEKSRLLSDRFSAERPKGSFSTLEIQRTEQGDSAMYLCASSPGRRGIDTQYFGPGTRLTVL.

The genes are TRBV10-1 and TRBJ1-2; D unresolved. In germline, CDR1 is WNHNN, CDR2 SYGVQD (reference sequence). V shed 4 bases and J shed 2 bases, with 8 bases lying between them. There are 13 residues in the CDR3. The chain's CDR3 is CASSAGGNYGYTF. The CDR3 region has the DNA TGCGCCAGCAGTGCGGGAGGGAACTATGGCTACACCTTC.

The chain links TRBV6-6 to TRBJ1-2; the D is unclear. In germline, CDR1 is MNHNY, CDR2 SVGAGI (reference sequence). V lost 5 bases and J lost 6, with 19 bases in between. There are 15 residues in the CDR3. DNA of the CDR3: TGTGCCAGCAGTCCCCCGCTGGCCCTTGGTGATGGCTACACCTTC. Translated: CASSPPLALGDGYTF.

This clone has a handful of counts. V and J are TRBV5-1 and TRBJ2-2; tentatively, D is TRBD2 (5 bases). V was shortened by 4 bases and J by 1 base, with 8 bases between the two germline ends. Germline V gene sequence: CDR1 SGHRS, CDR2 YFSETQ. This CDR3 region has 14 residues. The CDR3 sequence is CASSAGLNTGELFF. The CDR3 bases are TGCGCCAGCAGCGCGGGCTTGAACACCGGGGAGCTGTTTTTT.

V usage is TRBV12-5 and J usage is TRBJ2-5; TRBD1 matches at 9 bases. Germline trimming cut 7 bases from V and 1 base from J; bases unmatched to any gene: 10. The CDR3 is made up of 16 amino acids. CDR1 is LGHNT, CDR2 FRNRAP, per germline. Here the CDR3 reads CASALPQDRGQETQYF. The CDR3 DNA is TGTGCTAGTGCCCTTCCACAGGACAGGGGCCAAGAGACCCAGTACTTC.

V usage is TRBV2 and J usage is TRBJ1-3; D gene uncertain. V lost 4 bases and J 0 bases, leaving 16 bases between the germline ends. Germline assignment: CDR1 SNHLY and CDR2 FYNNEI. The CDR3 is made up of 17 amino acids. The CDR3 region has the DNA TGTGCCAGCAGTGCCTGGGCAGATACGTCCTCTGGAAACACCATATATTTT. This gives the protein CASSAWADTSSGNTIYF.

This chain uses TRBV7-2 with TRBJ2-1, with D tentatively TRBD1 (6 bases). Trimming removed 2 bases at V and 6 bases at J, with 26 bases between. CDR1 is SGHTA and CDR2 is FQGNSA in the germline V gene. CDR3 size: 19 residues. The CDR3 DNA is TGTGCCAGCAGCTTAAGATTTCCGCTGGGGGCATTAGACGGCAATGAGCAGTTCTTC. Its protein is CASSLRFPLGALDGNEQFF.

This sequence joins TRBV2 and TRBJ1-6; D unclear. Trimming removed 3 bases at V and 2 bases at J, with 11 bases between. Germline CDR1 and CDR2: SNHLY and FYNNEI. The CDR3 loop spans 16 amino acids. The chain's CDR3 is CASSDPRFTYNSPLHF. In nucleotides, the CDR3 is TGTGCCAGCAGTGACCCACGGTTCACCTATAATTCACCCCTCCACTTT.

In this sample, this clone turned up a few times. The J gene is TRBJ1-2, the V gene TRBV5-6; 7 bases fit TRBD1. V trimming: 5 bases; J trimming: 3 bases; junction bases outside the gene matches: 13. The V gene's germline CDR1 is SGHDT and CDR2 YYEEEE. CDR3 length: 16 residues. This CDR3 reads CASSTLRDSSDYGYTF. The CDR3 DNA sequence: TGTGCCAGCAGTACCCTCCGGGACAGCAGCGACTATGGCTACACCTTC.

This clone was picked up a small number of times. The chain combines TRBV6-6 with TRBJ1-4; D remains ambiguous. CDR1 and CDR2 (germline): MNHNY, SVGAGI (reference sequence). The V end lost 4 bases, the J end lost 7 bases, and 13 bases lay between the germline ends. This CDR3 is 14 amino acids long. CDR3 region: CASSSDTVSEKLFF. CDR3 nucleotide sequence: TGTGCCAGCAGTTCCGACACTGTTAGTGAAAAACTGTTTTTT.

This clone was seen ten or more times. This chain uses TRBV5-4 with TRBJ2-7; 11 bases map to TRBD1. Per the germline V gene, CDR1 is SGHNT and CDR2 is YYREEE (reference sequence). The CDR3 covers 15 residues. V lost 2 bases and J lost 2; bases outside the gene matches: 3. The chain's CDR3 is CASSFPGQGAYEQYF. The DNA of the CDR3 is TGTGCCAGCAGCTTTCCGGGACAGGGGGCCTACGAGCAGTACTTC.

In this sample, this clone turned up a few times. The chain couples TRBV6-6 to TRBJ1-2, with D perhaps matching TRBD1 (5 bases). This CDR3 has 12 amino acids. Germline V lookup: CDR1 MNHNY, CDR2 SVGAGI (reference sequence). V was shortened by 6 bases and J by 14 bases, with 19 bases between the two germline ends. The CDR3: CASSQPDSLQTF. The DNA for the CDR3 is TGTGCCAGCAGCCAGCCCGACAGCCTTCAGACCTTC.

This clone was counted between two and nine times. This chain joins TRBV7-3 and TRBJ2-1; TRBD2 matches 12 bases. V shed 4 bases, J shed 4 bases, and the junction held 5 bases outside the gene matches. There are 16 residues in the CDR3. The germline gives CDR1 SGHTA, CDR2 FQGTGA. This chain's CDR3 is CASSSATSGGYNEQFF. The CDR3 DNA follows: TGTGCCAGCAGCTCTGCGACTAGCGGGGGTTACAATGAGCAGTTCTTC. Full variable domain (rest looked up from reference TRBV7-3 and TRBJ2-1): GAGVSQTPSNKVTEKGKYVELRCDPISGHTALYWYRQSLGQGPEFLIYFQGTGAADDSGLPNDRFFAVRPEGSVSTLKIQRTERGDSAVYLCASSSATSGGYNEQFFGPGTRLTVL.